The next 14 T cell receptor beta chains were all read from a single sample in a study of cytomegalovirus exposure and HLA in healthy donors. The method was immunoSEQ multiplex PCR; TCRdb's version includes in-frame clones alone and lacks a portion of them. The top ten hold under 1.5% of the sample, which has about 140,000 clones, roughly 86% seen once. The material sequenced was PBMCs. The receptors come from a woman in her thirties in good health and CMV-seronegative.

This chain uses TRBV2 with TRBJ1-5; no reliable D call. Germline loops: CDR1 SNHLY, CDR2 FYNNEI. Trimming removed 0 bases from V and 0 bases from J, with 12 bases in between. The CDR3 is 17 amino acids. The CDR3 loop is CASSEARQTFSNQPQHF. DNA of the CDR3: TGTGCCAGCAGTGAAGCGCGGCAGACCTTTAGCAATCAGCCCCAGCATTTT.

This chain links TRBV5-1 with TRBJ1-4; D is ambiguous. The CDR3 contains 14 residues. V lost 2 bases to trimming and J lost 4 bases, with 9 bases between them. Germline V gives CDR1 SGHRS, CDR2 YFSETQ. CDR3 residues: CASSFGFGNEKLFF. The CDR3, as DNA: TGCGCCAGCAGCTTCGGGTTTGGTAATGAAAAACTGTTTTTT. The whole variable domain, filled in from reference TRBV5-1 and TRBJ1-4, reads KAGVTQTPRYLIKTRGQQVTLSCSPISGHRSVSWYQQTPGQGLQFLFEYFSETQRNKGNFPGRFSGRQFSNSRSEMNVSTLELGDSALYLCASSFGFGNEKLFFGSGTQLSVL.

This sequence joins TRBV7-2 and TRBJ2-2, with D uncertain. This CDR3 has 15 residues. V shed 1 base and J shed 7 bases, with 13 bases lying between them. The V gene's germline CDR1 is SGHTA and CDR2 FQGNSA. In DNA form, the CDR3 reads TGTGCCAGCAGCTTAGGGGCCCTTCGAGTCGGGGAGCTGTTTTTT. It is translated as CASSLGALRVGELFF.

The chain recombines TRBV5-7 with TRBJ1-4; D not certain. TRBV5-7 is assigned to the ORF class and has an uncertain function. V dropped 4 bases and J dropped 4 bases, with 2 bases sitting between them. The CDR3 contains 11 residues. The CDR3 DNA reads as TGTGCCAGCAGCCATAATGAAAAACTGTTTTTT. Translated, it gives CASSHNEKLFF.

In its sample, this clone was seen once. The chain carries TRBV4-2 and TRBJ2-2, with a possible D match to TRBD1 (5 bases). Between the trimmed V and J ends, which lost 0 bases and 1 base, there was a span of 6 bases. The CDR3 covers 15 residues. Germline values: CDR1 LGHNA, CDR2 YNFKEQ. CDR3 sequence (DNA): TGTGCCAGCAGCCAAGACAGGGAGAACACCGGGGAGCTGTTTTTT. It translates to CASSQDRENTGELFF.

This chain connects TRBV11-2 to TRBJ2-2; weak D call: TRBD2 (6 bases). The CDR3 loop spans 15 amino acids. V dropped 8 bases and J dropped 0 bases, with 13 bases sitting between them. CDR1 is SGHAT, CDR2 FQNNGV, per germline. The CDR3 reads CASAGRQANTGELFF. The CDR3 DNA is TGTGCCAGCGCGGGGCGACAAGCGAACACCGGGGAGCTGTTTTTT.

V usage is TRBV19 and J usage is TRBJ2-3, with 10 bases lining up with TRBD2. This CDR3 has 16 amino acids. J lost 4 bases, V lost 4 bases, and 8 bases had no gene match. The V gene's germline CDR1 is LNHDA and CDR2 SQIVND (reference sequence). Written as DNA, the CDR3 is TGTGCCAGTAGTACTACGGGACTAGCGTTCGCAGATACGCAGTATTTT. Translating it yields CASSTTGLAFADTQYF.

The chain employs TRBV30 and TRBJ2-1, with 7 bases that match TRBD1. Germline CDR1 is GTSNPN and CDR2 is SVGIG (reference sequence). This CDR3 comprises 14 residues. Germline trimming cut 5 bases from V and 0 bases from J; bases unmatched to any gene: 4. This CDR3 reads CAWDRDSSYNEQFF. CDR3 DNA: TGTGCCTGGGACCGGGACAGCTCCTACAATGAGCAGTTCTTC. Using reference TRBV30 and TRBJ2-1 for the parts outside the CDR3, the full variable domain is SQTIHQWPATLVQPVGSPLSLECTVEGTSNPNLYWYRQAAGRGLQLLFYSVGIGQISSEVPQNLSASRPQDRQFILSSKKLLLSDSGFYLCAWDRDSSYNEQFFGPGTRLTVL.

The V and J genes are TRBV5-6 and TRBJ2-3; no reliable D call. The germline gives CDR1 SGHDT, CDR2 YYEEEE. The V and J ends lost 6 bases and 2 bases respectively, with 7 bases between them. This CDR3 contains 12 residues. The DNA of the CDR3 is TGTGCCAGCACCCTGTTCACAGATACGCAGTATTTT. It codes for CASTLFTDTQYF.

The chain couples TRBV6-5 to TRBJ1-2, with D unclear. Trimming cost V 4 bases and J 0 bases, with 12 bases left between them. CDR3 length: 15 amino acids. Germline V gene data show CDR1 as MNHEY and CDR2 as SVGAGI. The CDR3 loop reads CASSFSQNANYGYTF. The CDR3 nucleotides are TGTGCCAGCAGTTTCTCACAGAACGCTAACTATGGCTACACCTTC.

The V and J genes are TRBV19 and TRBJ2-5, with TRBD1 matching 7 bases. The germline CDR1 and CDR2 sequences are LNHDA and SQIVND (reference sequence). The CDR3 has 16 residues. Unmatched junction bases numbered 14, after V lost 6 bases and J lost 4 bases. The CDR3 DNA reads TGTGCCAGTAGCCATAACCGACAGGGACGGGGAGAGACCCAGTACTTC. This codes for CASSHNRQGRGETQYF.

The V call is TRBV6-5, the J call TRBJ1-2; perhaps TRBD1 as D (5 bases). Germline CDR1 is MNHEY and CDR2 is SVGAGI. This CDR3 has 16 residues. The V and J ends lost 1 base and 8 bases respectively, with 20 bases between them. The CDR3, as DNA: TGTGCCAGCAGTTACTTATCGGGGGGGACGTCAAGGGGCTACACCTTC. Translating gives CASSYLSGGTSRGYTF.

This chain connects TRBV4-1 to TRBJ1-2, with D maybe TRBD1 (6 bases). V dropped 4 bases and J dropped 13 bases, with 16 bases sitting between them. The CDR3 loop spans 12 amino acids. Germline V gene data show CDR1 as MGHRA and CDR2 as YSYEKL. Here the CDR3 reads CASSPRGHPSTF. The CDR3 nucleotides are TGCGCCAGCAGCCCTAGGGGACATCCGTCCACCTTC.

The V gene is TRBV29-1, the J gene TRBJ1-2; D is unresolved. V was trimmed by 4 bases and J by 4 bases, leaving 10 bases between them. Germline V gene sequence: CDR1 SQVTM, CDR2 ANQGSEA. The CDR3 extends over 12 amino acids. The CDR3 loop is CSVGFASYGYTF. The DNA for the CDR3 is TGCAGCGTTGGTTTCGCCAGCTATGGCTACACCTTC.